This T cell receptor beta chain originates from a study of CD8 T cells in ankylosing spondylitis (dated by TCRdb to 2017 to 2019). General notes on the study: The study profiled T cell receptor beta repertoires in healthy donors and ankylosing spondylitis patients to find disease-linked TCR variants. In total, the full study cohort was made up of 110 or so healthy donors and 20 to 25 ankylosing spondylitis patients. Peripheral blood was sampled, and synovial fluid was also collected from ankylosing spondylitis patients. Study-level results and caveats: Some of the motif variants had been reported before in the synovial fluid and blood of reactive arthritis patients, a finding that suggests common disease-initiation mechanisms. A TCR beta motif made up of several highly homologous amino acid variants appeared to be characteristic of blood from ankylosing spondylitis patients. The disease-linked clones were reported as significantly enriched in matched synovial fluid samples from ankylosing spondylitis patients. The disease-linked clones showed a CD8+ phenotype and occurred at relatively low frequencies in peripheral blood.

As to this clonotype: This clone's antigen is unknown. Per-nucleotide qualities are absent, and no much larger clonotype sits a single base away.

The instrument given in TCRdb is Illumina HiSeq 2500. Quantitative 5'-RACE with molecular barcodes was used to prepare TCR beta libraries. The paper's processing steps were these. To identify disease-linked TCR variants, a new computational method was used, one built on a probabilistic model of VDJ rearrangement. TCRdb ran its own pipeline on the public reads, namely fastp trimming at Q25 and MiXCR clone calling, and kept in-frame beta chains. Each CDR3 protein appears once, grouped with its most common genes and DNA. The authors' filters were not applied to this entry. This sample lists approximately 290,000 distinct CDR3 sequences; 20% to 25% were detected once. Of the sample, about 3.7% falls within the top ten clones. V is reduced by 8 bases and J by 1 base, leaving a spacing of 18 bases between them. CDR1 SGHTA and CDR2 FQGNSA are derived from the germline V gene. Counted from cysteine to phenylalanine, this CDR3 has 16 amino acids. The read is trimmed to its CDR3 DNA, 48 bases read in frame from base 1.

The chain uses TRBV7-2 and TRBJ2-1; the D segment might be TRBD1 or TRBD2, since each matches 5 bases. Sequencing was performed on blood, either unsorted or a sorted T cell fraction (not recorded which). The receptor comes from a female donor with ankylosing spondylitis or in good health (not recorded which). The CDR3 region has the sequence CASDRGSIVSYNEQFF. Read as DNA, the sequence is TGTGCCAGCGACCGGGGCTCTATTGTATCCTACAATGAGCAGTTCTTC.